This TCR beta chain was captured by sequencing in a study of vaccination and CD4 T cells after COVID-19. Study-wide context: A positive SARS-CoV-2 nasal swab PCR result was recorded for each convalescent patient; about nine were mild and one severe. Cells were stimulated with overlapping spike peptides from SARS-CoV-2, HCoV-NL63, HCoV-OC43 and HCoV-229E. Controls had a CEFX pool, an HIV-1 Nef pool, or no peptide added.

Cultured CD4+ T cell DNA underwent sequencing with the Oncomine TCR Beta short-read assay. TCRdb processed the PCR reads anew with MiXCR; each CDR3 protein has one entry. This repertoire shows about 18,000 distinct CDR3 sequences, roughly 60% found once; its top ten account for approximately 7%. Treatment specified: roughly 10-day PBMC culture with coronavirus spike peptide pools or control peptides (ViraFEST assay). The dates of positive PCR tests extended from March through December 2020 and came before the US Alpha, Beta and Delta variants. The CDR3 covers 14 residues. Germline loops: CDR1 LNHDA, CDR2 SQIVND (reference sequence). V lost 3 bases and J 1 base, leaving 9 bases between the germline ends. A remark on this clonotype: What it recognizes is unknown.

The chain is built from TRBV19 and TRBJ1-1; D is undetermined. The material sequenced was CD4+ T cells from blood, cultured in vitro, taken before SARS-CoV-2 vaccination. The source of this sequence is a human donor who had recovered from COVID-19. The CDR3 DNA sequence: TGTGCCAGTAGTATTGGCTTGACGAACACTGAAGCTTTCTTT. It specifies CASSIGLTNTEAFF.